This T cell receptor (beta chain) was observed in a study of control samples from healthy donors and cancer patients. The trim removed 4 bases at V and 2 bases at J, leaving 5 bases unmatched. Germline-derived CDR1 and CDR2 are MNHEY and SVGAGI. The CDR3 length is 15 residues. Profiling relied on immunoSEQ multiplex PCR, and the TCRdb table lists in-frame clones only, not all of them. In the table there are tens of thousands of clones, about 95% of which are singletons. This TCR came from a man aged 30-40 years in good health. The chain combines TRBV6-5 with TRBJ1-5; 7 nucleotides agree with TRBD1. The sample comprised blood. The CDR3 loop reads CASSSQGPGNQPQHF. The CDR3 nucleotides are TGTGCCAGCAGTTCACAGGGGCCGGGCAATCAGCCCCAGCATTTT.